This T cell receptor beta chain was retrieved from a study of blood T cell repertoires in COVID-19 (dated by TCRdb to between 2020 and 2021). Looking at the study overall: Samples covering the acute and convalescent phases of COVID-19 were provided by collaborators in the United States, Italy and Spain. A de-identified subject ID, COVID-19 status, age in years and sex were almost always included in the sample metadata. The samples were drawn from two sources: the first 160 participants of the ongoing ImmuneRACE study, and 1,200 or so subjects contributed by 6 global collaborators. Subjects who had been exposed to COVID-19, were actively infected with it, or had recovered from it provided the deeply sampled blood TCRbeta repertoires that made up the dataset. The repertoires were released in a freely available public database intended as a resource for research on the immune response to SARS-CoV-2. The prospective study material was composed of cDNA or gDNA derived from T cells, B-cell-depleted T cells, or PBMCs. Where HLA class I and class II types were available, the types were taken from metadata supplied by the sample provider, not from assay-based typing.

Beyond this particular receptor, the publication reports: How much clinical and demographic metadata was included differed by source and by participant, and the metadata was provided uncurated.

The CDR3 spans 16 residues, from the cysteine through the phenylalanine. Just CDR3 DNA is preserved here, 48 bases in frame from base 1. From a lookup of the germline V gene, CDR1 and CDR2 are KGHSH and LQKENI. From V the trimming removes 3 bases and from J it removes 0 bases, while the gene matches leave 2 bases of the junction unaccounted for. Notes on this clone: Its antigen target is currently unknown. Base-call qualities are not available, and no considerably larger clone is one nucleotide away. At the DNA level, this CDR3 is encoded by other sequences in the same sample as well.

Collaborating institutions collected whole blood in K2EDTA tubes following their own protocols. For TCRbeta analysis, collaborators shipped samples in one of three forms: frozen whole blood, isolated PBMCs, or DNA extracted from either of those sample types. TCRbeta CDR3 regions were amplified from genomic DNA by means of the immunoSEQ Assay, a bias-controlled multiplex PCR. In the authors' own workflow: The number of nucleated cells in each sample was estimated by amplification of reference gene primers within the assay. Sequence reads were collapsed and filtered to measure the absolute abundance of every unique TCRbeta CDR3 rearrangement. For each sample, productive Simpson clonality was calculated as the square root of Simpson's diversity index over productive rearrangements. The immuneACCESS repertoire file appears here via TCRdb, limited to in-frame rearrangements. These files lack a portion of the clones; in checked studies, under half of the deficit traces to unresolved V genes, and the cause of the others is not known. V, J and clone size are taken as reported in that table, and D and trimming were inferred from the DNA itself. The sample data list 55,000 to 70,000 clones, and about three quarters of these were observed just once. Less than 20% of the sample is taken by the ten largest.

This receptor was identified in a man older than 75 with acute or convalescent COVID-19. The V and J genes are TRBV18 and TRBJ2-3; TRBD2 fits 11 bases in the junction. Sequencing was carried out using peripheral blood. CDR3 protein: CASSPGTSGSTDTQYF. The sequenced DNA: TGTGCCAGCTCACCCGGGACTAGCGGTAGCACAGATACGCAGTATTTT.